This T cell receptor (beta chain) was identified during a study of T-cell memory formation after mild COVID-19. Study summary: The TCR clusters were mostly specific to one donor.

With constant-segment primers, 5'RACE yielded cDNA libraries of TCR alpha and TCR beta that carried sample barcodes and UMIs. Using its own MiXCR run on the 5' RACE reads, TCRdb lists one record per CDR3 protein. The table lists 400,000 to 500,000 distinct CDR3 sequences, 20% of them singletons. This clonotype was detected only a few times. Antigen unknown. Germline assignment: CDR1 MGHDK and CDR2 SYGVNS. The V gene end was trimmed by 8 bases and the J gene end by 3 bases; junction bases not matched to a gene: 1. The CDR3 has 12 residues. Study-wide results and caveats: Second-wave clones that peaked on day 37 lacked confirmed SARS-CoV-2 specificity. Pre-infection memory harbored some responding clones, suggesting cross-reactive memory joined.

The receptor was derived from an adult woman who had mild COVID-19 (a few samples of this study predate the infection). Cell type and time point are not known. The sequenced material came from PBMCs or a T cell subset sorted from them (not recorded which). The chain recombines TRBV25-1 with TRBJ2-7, with 10 bases matching TRBD1. The CDR3 protein is CASGDRGYEQYF. The CDR3 region has the DNA TGTGCCAGCGGGGACAGGGGCTACGAGCAGTACTTC.